Sequencing of this TCR beta chain was carried out in a study of blood T cell repertoires in COVID-19. Method: immunoSEQ multiplex PCR; TCRdb's copy keeps in-frame clones and lacks some. The sample holds around 97,000 clones, about 90% seen once. Losses at the gene ends were 3 bases for V and 6 bases for J; bases not matched to a gene: 9. Germline V gives CDR1 MNHNS, CDR2 SASEGT. The CDR3 consists of 16 residues. This sequence joins TRBV6-1 and TRBJ1-4; 8 positions agree with TRBD1. The receptor's source is a human donor in a cohort sampled during active COVID-19. Specimen: peripheral blood. The CDR3 DNA follows: TGTGCCAGCAGTGATCCAGCGACAGGGGTATATGAAAAACTGTTTTTT. Amino acids: CASSDPATGVYEKLFF.